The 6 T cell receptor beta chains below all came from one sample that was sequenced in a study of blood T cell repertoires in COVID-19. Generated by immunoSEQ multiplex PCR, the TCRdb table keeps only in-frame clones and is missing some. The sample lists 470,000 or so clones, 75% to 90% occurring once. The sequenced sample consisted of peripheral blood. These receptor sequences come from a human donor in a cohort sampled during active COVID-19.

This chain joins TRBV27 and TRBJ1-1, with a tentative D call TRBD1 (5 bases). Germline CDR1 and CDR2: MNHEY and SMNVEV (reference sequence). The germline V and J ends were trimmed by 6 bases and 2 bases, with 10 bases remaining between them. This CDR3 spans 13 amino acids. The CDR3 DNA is TGTGCCAGCAGCCAGGGTCACAACACTGAAGCTTTCTTT. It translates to CASSQGHNTEAFF.

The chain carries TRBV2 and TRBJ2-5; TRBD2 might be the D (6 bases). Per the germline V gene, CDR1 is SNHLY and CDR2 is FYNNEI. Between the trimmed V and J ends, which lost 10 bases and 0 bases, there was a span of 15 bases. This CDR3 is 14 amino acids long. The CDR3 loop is CATYGIADQETQYF. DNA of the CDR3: TGTGCCACCTACGGGATAGCGGACCAAGAGACCCAGTACTTC.

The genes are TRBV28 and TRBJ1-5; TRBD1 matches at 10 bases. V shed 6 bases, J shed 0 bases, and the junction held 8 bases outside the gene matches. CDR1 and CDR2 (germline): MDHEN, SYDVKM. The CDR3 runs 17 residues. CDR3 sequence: CASRPLTGGYSNQPQHF. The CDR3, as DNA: TGTGCCAGCAGACCGTTGACAGGGGGCTATAGCAATCAGCCCCAGCATTTT.

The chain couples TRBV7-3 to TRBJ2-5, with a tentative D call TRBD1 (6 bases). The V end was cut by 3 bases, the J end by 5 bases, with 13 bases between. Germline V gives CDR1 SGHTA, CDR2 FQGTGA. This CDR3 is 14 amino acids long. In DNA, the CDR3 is TGTGCCAGCAGCTTTGCAGGGGCGCGGGAGACCCAGTACTTC. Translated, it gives CASSFAGARETQYF.

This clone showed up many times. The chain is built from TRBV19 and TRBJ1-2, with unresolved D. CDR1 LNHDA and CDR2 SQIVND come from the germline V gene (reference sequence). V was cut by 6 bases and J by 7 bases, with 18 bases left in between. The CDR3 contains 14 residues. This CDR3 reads CASRDLPVQSGYTF. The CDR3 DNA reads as TGTGCCAGTAGGGACTTGCCGGTCCAAAGTGGCTACACCTTC.

The CDR3 coding sequence is TGCGCCAGCAGTCAACCCCATTCCCCTAACTATGGCTACACCTTC. This encodes CASSQPHSPNYGYTF. The chain employs TRBV23-1 and TRBJ1-2; D is uncertain. TRBV23-1 is recorded as an ORF, its role being uncertain. CDR3 length equals 15 residues. The V end was cut by 2 bases, the J end by 0 bases, with 10 bases between.